This T cell receptor beta chain was obtained from a study of neurological immune-mediated disorders. The authors made cDNA by 5'RACE with 10-nucleotide random UMIs. Every sequencing run gave over 190 million TCR-beta sequences, taken from 15-18 subjects. TCRdb re-called the 5' RACE reads with MiXCR, one entry per CDR3 protein. Altogether tens of thousands of distinct CDR3 sequences are present, 12% to 15% being singletons, with the ten largest covering about 4.5%. The germline V gene encodes CDR1 LNHNV and CDR2 YYDKDF (reference sequence). The V end was cut by 1 base, the J end by 0 bases, with 9 bases between. This CDR3 is 15 amino acids long. This clonotype was picked up many times. The target antigen is unknown. Study-wide results and caveats: It was HTLV-1-associated myelopathy that showed the most TCR clonal expansion, while multiple sclerosis showed the least, falling below healthy controls.

As to time point: longitudinal time-point 1 (baseline). This receptor was obtained from a female donor with HTLV-1-associated myelopathy (HAM/TSP). The V and J genes are TRBV15 and TRBJ1-1; D unresolved. The sample was PBMCs. DNA of the CDR3: TGTGCCACCAGCAGAGGGGCTCTATTGAACACTGAAGCTTTCTTT. Amino acid sequence: CATSRGALLNTEAFF. Combining the CDR3 with reference TRBV15 and TRBJ1-1 gives the whole variable domain DAMVIQNPRYQVTQFGKPVTLSCSQTLNHNVMYWYQQKSSQAPKLLFHYYDKDFNNEADTPDNFQSRRPNTSFCFLDIRSPGLGDTAMYLCATSRGALLNTEAFFGQGTRLTVV.